These T cell receptor beta chains were read from a single sample in a study of CD8 T cells in Susac syndrome. MiXCR, applied by TCRdb to the immunoSEQ multiplex PCR reads, yields one record per CDR3 protein. The sample has approximately 57,000 distinct CDR3 sequences; 95% are singletons. The sequencing sample was made of CD8+ T cells from PBMCs. These receptors came from a human donor with Susac syndrome. CDR3s include the opening cysteine and the closing phenylalanine or tryptophan. The D gene is left open where the match is weak. Clone size is stated in some rows and not others, as once, few, many or a class when expanded.

j_gene | d_gene | abundance | v_gene | CDR3aa | CDR3nt
TRBJ1-1 | TRBD1 | NA | TRBV27 | CASSLPGQSTEAFF | TGTGCCAGCAGTTTACCGGGACAGAGCACTGAAGCTTTCTTT
TRBJ1-5 | NA | NA | TRBV7-9 | CASSYSPEGFDSNQPQHF | TGTGCCAGCAGCTATAGCCCCGAAGGGTTCGATAGCAATCAGCCCCAGCATTTT
TRBJ2-4 | NA | NA | TRBV20-1 | CSAEGRDTKNIQYF | TGCAGTGCTGAGGGGAGGGACACAAAAAACATTCAGTACTTC
TRBJ1-5 | NA | NA | TRBV12-3/TRBV12-4 | CASTEGADNQPQHF | TGTGCCAGCACCGAAGGGGCGGACAATCAGCCCCAGCATTTT
TRBJ2-1 | TRBD1 | NA | TRBV3-1 | CASSQLDRDNEQFF | TGTGCCAGCAGCCAATTAGACAGGGACAATGAGCAGTTCTTC
TRBJ1-5 | NA | once | TRBV30 | CAWSDSGINQPQHF | TGTGCCTGGAGTGATAGTGGTATCAATCAGCCCCAGCATTTT
TRBJ2-5 | TRBD2 | NA | TRBV2 | CASSDSGTSGGAFTETQYF | TGTGCCAGCAGTGACTCCGGGACTAGCGGGGGGGCCTTTACGGAGACCCAGTACTTC
TRBJ1-1 | NA | NA | TRBV20-1 | CSARVKRYITEAFF | TGCAGTGCTAGAGTTAAGAGGTATATCACTGAAGCTTTCTTT
TRBJ2-5 | NA | NA | TRBV13 | CASTHRGLETQYF | TGTGCCAGCACCCACCGGGGCTTGGAGACCCAGTACTTC
TRBJ1-2 | NA | once | TRBV2 | CASRGRATYGYTF | TGTGCCAGCAGGGGCAGGGCCACCTATGGCTACACCTTC
TRBJ2-6 | NA | NA | TRBV12-3/TRBV12-4 | CASSHPFSGANVLTF | TGTGCCAGCAGCCACCCTTTCTCTGGGGCCAACGTCCTGACTTTC
TRBJ2-2 | NA | few | TRBV12-3/TRBV12-4 | CASSLAAGELFF | TGTGCCAGCAGTTTGGCTGCCGGGGAGCTGTTTTTT
TRBJ1-1 | NA | NA | TRBV7-8 | CASSSTRSTEAFF | TGTGCCAGCAGCTCAACGCGATCGACTGAAGCTTTCTTT
TRBJ2-2 | TRBD1 | NA | TRBV25-1 | CASSTKTGDRTGELFF | TGTGCCAGCAGTACTAAAACAGGGGACCGCACCGGGGAGCTGTTTTTT
TRBJ1-3 | TRBD1 | NA | TRBV28 | CASSPGDSSGNTIYF | TGTGCCAGCAGTCCGGGGGACAGCTCTGGAAACACCATATATTTT
TRBJ2-7 | TRBD2 | NA | TRBV9 | CASSVAPGGAGEQYF | TGTGCCAGCAGCGTAGCCCCGGGGGGGGCCGGCGAGCAGTACTTC
TRBJ2-5 | NA | once | TRBV5-1 | CASSLRAGGDQETQYF | TGCGCCAGCAGCTTGCGAGCTGGAGGGGACCAAGAGACCCAGTACTTC
TRBJ1-3 | NA | NA | TRBV20-1 | CSARDLAPGNTIYF | TGCAGTGCTAGAGATCTGGCCCCTGGAAACACCATATATTTT
TRBJ2-7 | NA | NA | TRBV29-1 | CREDDYGSHYEQYF | TGCAGGGAGGACGATTACGGATCCCACTACGAGCAGTACTTC
TRBJ2-3 | TRBD2 | NA | TRBV20-1 | CSARTSEYTDTQYF | TGCAGTGCGCGGACTAGCGAATACACAGATACGCAGTATTTT
TRBJ2-7 | NA | NA | TRBV12-3/TRBV12-4 | CASSQTGFGYEQYF | TGTGCCAGCAGCCAAACGGGTTTCGGTTACGAGCAGTACTTC
TRBJ2-7 | NA | NA | TRBV20-1 | CSAPGGTASYEQYF | TGCAGTGCCCCAGGTGGTACAGCTTCCTACGAGCAGTACTTC
TRBJ1-4 | NA | NA | TRBV12-5 | CASAAGLGEKLFF | TGTGCTAGTGCGGCGGGACTGGGGGAAAAACTGTTTTTT
TRBJ2-1 | TRBD1 | NA | TRBV29-1 | CSVGSTDRDLFF | TGCAGCGTTGGGTCAACTGACAGGGATCTGTTCTTC
TRBJ2-1 | TRBD2 | NA | TRBV7-9 | CASTPRSGGAYNEQFF | TGTGCCAGCACCCCTAGGAGCGGGGGGGCCTACAATGAGCAGTTCTTC
TRBJ1-5 | NA | once | TRBV27 | CASSPGRGGNQPQHF | TGTGCCAGCAGTCCCGGCCGAGGGGGCAATCAGCCCCAGCATTTT
TRBJ2-1 | NA | NA | TRBV6-2/TRBV6-3 | CASSRPRDFLTYNEQFF | TGTGCCAGCAGTCGCCCGAGGGACTTCCTGACCTACAATGAGCAGTTCTTC
TRBJ1-6 | NA | NA | TRBV5-4 | CASSLVVAQSPLHF | TGTGCCAGCAGCTTGGTAGTTGCCCAATCACCCCTCCACTTT
TRBJ1-3 | TRBD1 | NA | TRBV7-2 | CASTWDRSLPDTIYF | TGTGCCAGCACCTGGGACAGATCTCTCCCGGACACCATATATTTT